The clone carrying this TCR beta chain was recorded only once. Its antigen is not known. These data originate in a study of response to subunit inactivated influenza vaccine. Trimming removed 7 bases at V and 0 bases at J, with 15 bases between. This CDR3 comprises 15 residues. CDR1 MNHEY and CDR2 SVGAGI come from the germline V gene. TCRdb re-called the RT-PCR reads with MiXCR, one entry per CDR3 protein. The top ten clones hold 9.5% to 13% of a sample with 650,000 to 800,000 distinct CDR3 sequences, around 20% of them seen once. Study findings and constraints: It was suggested by the authors that few new T cells are recruited by each seasonal influenza vaccination.

This sequence originates from a man between 45 and 60 years old who received an inactivated influenza vaccine. Sequencing used PBMCs from blood, obtained 5 days after vaccination. The chain employs TRBV6-5 and TRBJ2-5; weak D call: TRBD1 (6 bases). The CDR3 loop reads CASISIRDNQETQYF. CDR3 in DNA: TGTGCCAGCATTTCCATCCGGGACAACCAAGAGACCCAGTACTTC.